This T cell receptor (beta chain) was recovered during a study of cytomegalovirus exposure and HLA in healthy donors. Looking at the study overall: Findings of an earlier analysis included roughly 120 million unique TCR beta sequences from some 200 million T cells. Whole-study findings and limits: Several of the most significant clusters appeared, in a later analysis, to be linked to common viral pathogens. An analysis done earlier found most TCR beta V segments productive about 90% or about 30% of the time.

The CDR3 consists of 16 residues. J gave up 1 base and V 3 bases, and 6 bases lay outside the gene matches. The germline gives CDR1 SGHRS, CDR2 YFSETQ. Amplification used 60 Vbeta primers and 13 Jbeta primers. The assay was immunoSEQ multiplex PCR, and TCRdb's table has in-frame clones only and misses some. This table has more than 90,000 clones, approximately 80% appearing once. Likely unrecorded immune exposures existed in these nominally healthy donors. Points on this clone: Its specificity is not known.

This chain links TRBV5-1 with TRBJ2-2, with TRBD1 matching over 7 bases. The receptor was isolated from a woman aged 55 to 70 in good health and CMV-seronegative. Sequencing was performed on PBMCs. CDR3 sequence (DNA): TGCGCCAGCAGCTCGACAGGGTTTCGGAACACCGGGGAGCTGTTTTTT. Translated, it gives CASSSTGFRNTGELFF. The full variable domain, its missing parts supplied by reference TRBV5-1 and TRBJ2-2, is KAGVTQTPRYLIKTRGQQVTLSCSPISGHRSVSWYQQTPGQGLQFLFEYFSETQRNKGNFPGRFSGRQFSNSRSEMNVSTLELGDSALYLCASSSTGFRNTGELFFGEGSRLTVL.